This T cell receptor (beta chain) was retrieved from a study of T cell responses to AZD1222 COVID-19 vaccine. Study overall: Analyses pooled second doses at about 4 or about 12 weeks. Notes on the study in general: Most donors were white British, females outnumbered males, and clonal diversity was possibly underestimated. CD4 TCRs covered the whole spike, strongest at regions 160-218 and 743-854. Reports indicate that nearly half of spike-specific TCRs are directed at unmutated variant regions.

Comments on this clone: Its antigen is still unknown.

This CDR3 region has 13 residues. The V gene lost 6 bases and the J gene lost 5 bases, with 13 bases spanning the gap. Germline V gives CDR1 MNHNY, CDR2 SVGAGI (reference sequence). Profiling relied on immunoSEQ multiplex PCR, and the TCRdb table lists in-frame clones only, not all of them. This table has about 140,000 clones, roughly nine tenths appearing once. Sequencing was performed on peripheral blood, taken on day 0 of AZD1222 vaccination. The receptor was isolated from an adult in good health. The rearrangement joins TRBV6-6 to TRBJ1-2, with D uncertain. The CDR3 sequence: CASSLRRVYGYTF. The DNA for the CDR3 is TGTGCCAGCAGCCTCCGGCGGGTATATGGCTACACCTTC.